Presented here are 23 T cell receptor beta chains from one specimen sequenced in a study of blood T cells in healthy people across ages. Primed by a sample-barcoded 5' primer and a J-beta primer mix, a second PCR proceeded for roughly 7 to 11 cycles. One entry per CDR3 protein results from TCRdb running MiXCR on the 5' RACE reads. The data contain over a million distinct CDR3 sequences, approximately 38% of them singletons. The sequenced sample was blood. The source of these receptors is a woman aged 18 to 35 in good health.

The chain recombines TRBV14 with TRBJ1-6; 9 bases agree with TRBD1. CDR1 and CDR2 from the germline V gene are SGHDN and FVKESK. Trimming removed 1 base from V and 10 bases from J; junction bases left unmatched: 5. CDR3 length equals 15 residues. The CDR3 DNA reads TGTGCCAGCAGCCAAGCGGACAGGGGAAAGTCACCCCTCCACTTT. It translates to CASSQADRGKSPLHF.

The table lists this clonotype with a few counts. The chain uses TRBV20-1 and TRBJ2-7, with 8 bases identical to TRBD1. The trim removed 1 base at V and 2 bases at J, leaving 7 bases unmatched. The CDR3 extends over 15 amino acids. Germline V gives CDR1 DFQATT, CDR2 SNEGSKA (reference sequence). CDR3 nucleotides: TGCAGTGCTAGAGTTGAGGGACAGGCCACCTACGAGCAGTACTTC. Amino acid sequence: CSARVEGQATYEQYF.

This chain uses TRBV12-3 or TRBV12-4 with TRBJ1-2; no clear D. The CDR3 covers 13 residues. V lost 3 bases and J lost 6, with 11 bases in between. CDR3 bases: TGTGCCAGCAGTTTGGTCCCCTCAGATGGCTACACCTTC. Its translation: CASSLVPSDGYTF.

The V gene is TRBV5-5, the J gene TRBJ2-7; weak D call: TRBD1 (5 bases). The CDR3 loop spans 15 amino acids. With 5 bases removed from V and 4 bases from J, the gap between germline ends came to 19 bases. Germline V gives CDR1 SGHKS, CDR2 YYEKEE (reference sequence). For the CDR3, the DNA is TGTGCCAGCAGTACAAGGGGCTTAGTGGAATACGAGCAGTACTTC. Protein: CASSTRGLVEYEQYF.

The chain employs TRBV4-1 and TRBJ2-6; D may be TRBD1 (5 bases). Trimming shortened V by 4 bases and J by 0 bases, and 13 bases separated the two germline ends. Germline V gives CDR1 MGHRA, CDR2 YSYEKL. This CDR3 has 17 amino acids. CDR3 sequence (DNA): TGCGCCAGCAGCCTGGACATTGCTTTCTCTGGGGCCAACGTCCTGACTTTC. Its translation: CASSLDIAFSGANVLTF.

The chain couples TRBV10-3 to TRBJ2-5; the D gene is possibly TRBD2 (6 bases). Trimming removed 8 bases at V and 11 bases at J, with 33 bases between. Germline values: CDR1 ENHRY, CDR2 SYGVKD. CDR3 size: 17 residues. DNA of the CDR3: TGTGCCATCTTTGGACTACCTAAATTCGCCTTACAAAATGAGCAGTACTTC. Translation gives CAIFGLPKFALQNEQYF.

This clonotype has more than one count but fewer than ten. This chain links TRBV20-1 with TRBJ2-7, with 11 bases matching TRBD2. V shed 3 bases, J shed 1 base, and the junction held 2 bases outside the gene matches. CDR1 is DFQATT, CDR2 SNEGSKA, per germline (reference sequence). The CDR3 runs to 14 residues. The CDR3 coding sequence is TGCAGTGCTAGTTCTAGCGGGAGGTCCTACGAGCAGTACTTC. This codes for CSASSSGRSYEQYF.

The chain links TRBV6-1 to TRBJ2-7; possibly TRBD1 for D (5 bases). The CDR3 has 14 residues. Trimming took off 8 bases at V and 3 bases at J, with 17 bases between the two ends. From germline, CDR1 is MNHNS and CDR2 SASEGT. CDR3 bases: TGTGCCAGCTACGACACAAATAGGGGCTACGAGCAGTACTTC. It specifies CASYDTNRGYEQYF.

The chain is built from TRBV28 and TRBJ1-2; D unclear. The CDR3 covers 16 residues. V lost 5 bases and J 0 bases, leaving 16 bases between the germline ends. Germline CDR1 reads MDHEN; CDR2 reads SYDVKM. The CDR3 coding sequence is TGTGCCAGCAGTGGACTCTTCGGGCAGGCTAACTATGGCTACACCTTC. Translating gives CASSGLFGQANYGYTF.

The CDR3 nucleotides read TGTGCCAGCAGCGATGGGACAGGGGATCCCTTCTACGAGCAGTACTTC. Protein sequence: CASSDGTGDPFYEQYF. The rearrangement joins TRBV7-8 to TRBJ2-7; 10 bases align to TRBD1. The CDR3 is made up of 16 amino acids. CDR1 is SGHVS, CDR2 FQNEAQ, per germline. J lost 3 bases, V lost 5 bases, and 10 bases had no gene match.

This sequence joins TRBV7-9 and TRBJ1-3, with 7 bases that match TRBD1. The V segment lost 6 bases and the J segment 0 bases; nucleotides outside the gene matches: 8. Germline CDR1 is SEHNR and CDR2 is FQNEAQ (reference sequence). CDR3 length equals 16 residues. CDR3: CASREPGQLSGNTIYF. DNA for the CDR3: TGTGCCAGCAGAGAACCGGGACAGCTCTCTGGAAACACCATATATTTT.

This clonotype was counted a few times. The CDR3: CASTKGQEGPGGYTF. The CDR3 nucleotides read TGTGCCAGCACTAAGGGACAGGAGGGACCCGGGGGCTACACCTTC. The rearrangement links TRBV2 to TRBJ1-2; TRBD1 matches at 8 bases. CDR3 length: 15 amino acids. Unmatched junction bases numbered 15, after V lost 7 bases and J lost 8 bases. In germline, CDR1 is SNHLY, CDR2 FYNNEI.

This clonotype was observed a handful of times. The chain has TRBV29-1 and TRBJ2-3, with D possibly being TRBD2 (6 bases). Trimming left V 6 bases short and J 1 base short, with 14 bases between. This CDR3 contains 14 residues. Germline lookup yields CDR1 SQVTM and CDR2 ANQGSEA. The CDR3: CSVEGLQGTDTQYF. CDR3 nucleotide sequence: TGCAGCGTGGAGGGGCTGCAGGGCACAGATACGCAGTATTTT.

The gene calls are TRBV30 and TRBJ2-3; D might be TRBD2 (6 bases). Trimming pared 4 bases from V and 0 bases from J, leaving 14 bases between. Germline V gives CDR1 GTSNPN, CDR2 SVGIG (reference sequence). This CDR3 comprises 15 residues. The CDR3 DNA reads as TGTGCCTGGACCGGGGTAGCGGTTAGCACAGATACGCAGTATTTT. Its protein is CAWTGVAVSTDTQYF.

CDR3 DNA: TGTGCCAGCAGTTTTCGACTACCAAACAATGAGCAGTTCTTC. Translating gives CASSFRLPNNEQFF. The rearrangement joins TRBV12-3 or TRBV12-4 to TRBJ2-1, with D tentatively TRBD2 (5 bases). The CDR3 totals 14 residues. Trimming took off 3 bases at V and 5 bases at J, with 11 bases between the two ends.

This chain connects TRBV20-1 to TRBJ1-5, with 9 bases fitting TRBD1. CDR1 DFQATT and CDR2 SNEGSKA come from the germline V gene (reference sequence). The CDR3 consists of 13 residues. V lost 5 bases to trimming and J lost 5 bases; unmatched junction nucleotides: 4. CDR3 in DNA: TGCAGTGCTGGGACAGGGAACGATCAGCCCCAGCATTTT. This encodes CSAGTGNDQPQHF.

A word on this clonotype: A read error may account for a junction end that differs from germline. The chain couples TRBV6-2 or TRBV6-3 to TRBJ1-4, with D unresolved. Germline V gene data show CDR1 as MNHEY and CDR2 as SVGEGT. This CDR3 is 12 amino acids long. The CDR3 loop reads CASIYSGKKLFF. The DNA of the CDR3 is TGTGCCAGCATTTACTCTGGGAAAAAACTGTTTTTT.

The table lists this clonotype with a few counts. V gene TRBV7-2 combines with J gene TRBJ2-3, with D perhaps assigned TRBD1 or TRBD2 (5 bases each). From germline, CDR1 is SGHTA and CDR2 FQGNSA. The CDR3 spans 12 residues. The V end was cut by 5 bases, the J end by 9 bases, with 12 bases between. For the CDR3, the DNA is TGTGCCAGCAGCCCCCCGGGACCCACGCAGTATTTT. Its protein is CASSPPGPTQYF. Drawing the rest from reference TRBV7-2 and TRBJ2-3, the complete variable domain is GAGVSQSPSNKVTEKGKDVELRCDPISGHTALYWYRQSLGQGLEFLIYFQGNSAPDKSGLPSDRFSAERTGGSVSTLTIQRTQQEDSAVYLCASSPPGPTQYFGPGTRLTVL.

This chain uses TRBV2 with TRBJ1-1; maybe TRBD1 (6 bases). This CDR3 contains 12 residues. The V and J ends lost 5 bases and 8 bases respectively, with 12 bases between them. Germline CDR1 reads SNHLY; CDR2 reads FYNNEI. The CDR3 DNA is TGTGCCAGCAGTCAAACAGGGAGGGAAGCTTTCTTT. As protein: CASSQTGREAFF.

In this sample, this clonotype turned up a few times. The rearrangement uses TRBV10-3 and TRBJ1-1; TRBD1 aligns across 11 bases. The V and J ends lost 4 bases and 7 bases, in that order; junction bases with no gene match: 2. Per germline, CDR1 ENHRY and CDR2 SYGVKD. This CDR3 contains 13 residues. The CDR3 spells CAISGGTGGEAFF. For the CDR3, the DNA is TGTGCCATCAGTGGTGGGACAGGGGGTGAAGCTTTCTTT.

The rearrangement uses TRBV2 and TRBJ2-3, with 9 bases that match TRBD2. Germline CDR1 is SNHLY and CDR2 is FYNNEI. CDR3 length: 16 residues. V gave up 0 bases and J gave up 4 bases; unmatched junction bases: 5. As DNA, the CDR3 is TGTGCCAGCAGTGAAGCGAGCGGGAGGAGTGCAGATACGCAGTATTTT. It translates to CASSEASGRSADTQYF.

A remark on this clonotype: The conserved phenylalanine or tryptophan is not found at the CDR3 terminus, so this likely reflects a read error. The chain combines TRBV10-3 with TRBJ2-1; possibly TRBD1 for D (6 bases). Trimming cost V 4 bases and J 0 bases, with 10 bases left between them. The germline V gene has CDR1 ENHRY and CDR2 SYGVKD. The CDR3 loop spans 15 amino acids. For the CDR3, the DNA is TGTGCCATCAGTGGGACAGATAGCTCCTACAATGAGCAGTTCCTC. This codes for CAISGTDSSYNEQFL.

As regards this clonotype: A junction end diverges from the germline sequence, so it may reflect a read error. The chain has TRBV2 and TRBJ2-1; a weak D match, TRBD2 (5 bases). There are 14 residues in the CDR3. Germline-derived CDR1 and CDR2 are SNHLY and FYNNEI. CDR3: CASEGDERTGELFF. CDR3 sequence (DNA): TGTGCCAGTGAGGGAGATGAGAGAACCGGGGAGCTGTTCTTC.